This entry lists 18 T cell receptor beta chains sequenced from one sample in a study of T cells after yellow fever vaccination. Each CDR3 protein is one row after TCRdb ran MiXCR on the 5' RACE reads. Counted here are a few hundred thousand distinct CDR3 sequences, under 15% occurring once; the ten biggest clones make up 3.2%. Sequenced material: CD4+ T cells sorted from PBMCs, taken 15 days after the yellow fever booster vaccination. Receptor source: a man aged 18 to 35 who received the YFV17D yellow fever vaccine.

The chain carries TRBV28 and TRBJ1-5; TRBD1 matches at 9 bases. V shed 6 bases, J shed 5 bases, and the junction held 8 bases outside the gene matches. From germline, CDR1 is MDHEN and CDR2 SYDVKM. The CDR3 length is 15 residues. CDR3 in amino acids: CASRTGQGWYQPQHF. CDR3 nucleotides: TGTGCCAGCAGAACCGGACAGGGGTGGTATCAGCCCCAGCATTTT.

V usage is TRBV2 and J usage is TRBJ1-2, with D maybe TRBD1 (5 bases). This CDR3 is 13 amino acids long. V dropped 1 base and J dropped 4 bases, with 7 bases sitting between them. Germline V CDR1 and CDR2: SNHLY, FYNNEI. The CDR3 loop is CASSEGQFYGYTF. The DNA of the CDR3 is TGTGCCAGCAGTGAAGGACAGTTCTATGGCTACACCTTC.

About this clonotype itself: This may stem from a read error, because a much larger clone lies one nucleotide away. This chain links TRBV6-2 or TRBV6-3 with TRBJ2-5, with D tentatively TRBD2 (5 bases). This CDR3 spans 13 amino acids. Germline V gene sequence: CDR1 MNHEY, CDR2 SVGEGT. CDR3 protein: CASSLVSWETKYF. The CDR3 region has the DNA TGTGCCAGCTCATTGGTCTCCTGGGAGACCAAGTACTTC.

The CDR3 nucleotides are TGCGCCAGCAGCCATCCTCCTAGCGGGGGGGTGTCAGATACGCAGTATTTT. Its translation: CASSHPPSGGVSDTQYF. The rearrangement uses TRBV4-1 and TRBJ2-3; 12 bases fit TRBD2. Per the germline V gene, CDR1 is MGHRA and CDR2 is YSYEKL. The V segment lost 3 bases and the J segment 4 bases; nucleotides outside the gene matches: 8. This CDR3 is 17 amino acids long.

This clonotype was found a few times. The chain joins TRBV9 to TRBJ1-3; D might be TRBD1 (5 bases). The germline gives CDR1 SGDLS, CDR2 YYNGEE. V gave up 1 base and J gave up 0 bases, with 8 bases separating them. CDR3 length: 15 amino acids. CDR3 sequence: CASSVTGVSGNTIYF. Written as DNA, the CDR3 is TGTGCCAGCAGCGTAACAGGCGTCTCTGGAAACACCATATATTTT.

The sample holds a few counts of this clonotype. The chain is built from TRBV4-1 and TRBJ1-4; 7 nucleotides match TRBD1. The germline V gene has CDR1 MGHRA and CDR2 YSYEKL. Germline trimming cut 4 bases from V and 8 bases from J; bases unmatched to any gene: 7. This CDR3 region has 14 residues. CDR3 loop: CASSRYRQGEKLFF. In nucleotides, the CDR3 is TGCGCCAGCAGCCGCTACAGACAGGGAGAAAAACTGTTTTTT.

In this sample, this clonotype turned up a few times. The chain joins TRBV6-2 or TRBV6-3 to TRBJ1-4, with D maybe TRBD1 (5 bases). Trimming stripped 6 bases from V and 0 bases from J, with 11 bases between. The germline V gene has CDR1 MNHEY and CDR2 SVGEGT. CDR3 size: 15 residues. CDR3: CASRATGATNEKLFF. In nucleotides, the CDR3 is TGTGCCAGCAGGGCTACGGGGGCAACTAATGAAAAACTGTTTTTT.

The rearrangement links TRBV20-1 to TRBJ1-6, with D perhaps matching TRBD1 (6 bases). This CDR3 contains 15 residues. Germline V gene data show CDR1 as DFQATT and CDR2 as SNEGSKA (reference sequence). V dropped 0 bases and J dropped 9 bases, with 15 bases sitting between them. CDR3 DNA: TGCAGTGCTAGAGAGGTTGCGGGGGCGGGTTCACCCCTCCACTTT. This translates into CSAREVAGAGSPLHF.

This chain uses TRBV5-1 with TRBJ1-1; 11 bases map to TRBD1. V gave up 1 base and J gave up 6 bases; unmatched junction bases: 11. The CDR3 totals 17 residues. The germline gives CDR1 SGHRS, CDR2 YFSETQ. The CDR3: CASSLSPDRGQGAEAFF. The DNA of the CDR3 is TGCGCCAGCAGCTTGTCCCCGGACAGGGGGCAGGGCGCTGAAGCTTTCTTT.

This clonotype came up many times. The chain is built from TRBV7-8 and TRBJ2-7; TRBD2 is a possible D gene (6 bases). Per germline, CDR1 SGHVS and CDR2 FQNEAQ. The CDR3 contains 15 residues. V lost 4 bases and J lost 2, with 15 bases in between. In DNA, the CDR3 is TGTGCCAGCAGCTCCCCGATGTGGGGGGCCTACGAGCAGTACGTC. Translation: CASSSPMWGAYEQYV.

The J gene is TRBJ2-7, the V gene TRBV25-1; D is ambiguous. The CDR3 extends over 11 amino acids. Germline CDR1 is MGHDK and CDR2 is SYGVNS. V was pared by 8 bases and J by 3 bases, with 8 bases between. Here the CDR3 DNA reads TGTGCCAGCCAAACCGGCTACGAGCAGTACTTC. Protein: CASQTGYEQYF.

The chain couples TRBV5-4 to TRBJ2-5, with TRBD1 as a possible D gene (5 bases). Germline CDR1 reads SGHNT; CDR2 reads YYREEE (reference sequence). The V gene lost 0 bases and the J gene lost 2 bases, with 8 bases spanning the gap. This CDR3 contains 14 residues. The CDR3 loop reads CASSLGQSQETQYF. CDR3 sequence (DNA): TGTGCCAGCAGCTTGGGACAGAGTCAAGAGACCCAGTACTTC.

V usage is TRBV6-5 and J usage is TRBJ1-6, with D possibly TRBD1 on 5 matching bases. Germline V gene lookup returns CDR1 MNHEY and CDR2 SVGAGI. CDR3 length equals 15 residues. V was shortened by 2 bases and J by 10 bases, with 15 bases between the two germline ends. This CDR3 is CASSYQLAGRSPLHF. The CDR3 DNA reads as TGTGCCAGCAGTTACCAGCTAGCGGGGCGGTCACCCCTCCACTTT.

The CDR3 coding sequence is TGTGCCAGCAGCCAAGAAAGGCAGGGGACAGATACGCAGTATTTT. This translates into CASSQERQGTDTQYF. The chain employs TRBV4-2 and TRBJ2-3, with D possibly TRBD1 on 6 matching bases. CDR3 length: 15 residues. Looked up from germline, CDR1 is LGHNA and CDR2 is YNFKEQ. With 0 bases removed from V and 3 bases from J, the gap between germline ends came to 10 bases.

The V and J genes are TRBV11-2 and TRBJ1-1; D unclear. This CDR3 comprises 15 residues. Germline CDR1 and CDR2: SGHAT and FQNNGV. The ends were cut back, 3 bases at V and 3 bases at J, with 14 bases in the middle. This chain's CDR3 is CASSFNPAGYTEAFF. In DNA form, the CDR3 reads TGTGCCAGCAGCTTTAACCCAGCGGGGTACACTGAAGCTTTCTTT.

This clonotype was recorded only once. The J gene is TRBJ2-5, the V gene TRBV10-3, with 7 bases identical to TRBD1. The germline V gene encodes CDR1 ENHRY and CDR2 SYGVKD. V gave up 2 bases and J gave up 1 base; unmatched junction bases: 4. There are 15 residues in the CDR3. For the CDR3, the DNA is TGTGCCATCAGTGAGAGGGACAGTGCCCAAGAGACCCAGTACTTC. Translating it yields CAISERDSAQETQYF.

The chain joins TRBV10-3 to TRBJ1-2; D gene ambiguous. The V end lost 2 bases, the J end lost 2 bases, and 3 bases lay between the germline ends. This CDR3 is 12 amino acids long. Germline-derived CDR1 and CDR2 are ENHRY and SYGVKD. Here the CDR3 reads CAISEQNYGYTF. In DNA, the CDR3 is TGTGCCATCAGTGAGCAGAACTATGGCTACACCTTC.

CDR3: CARDNPYEQYV. CDR3 coding DNA: TGTGCCAGAGATAACCCCTACGAGCAGTACGTC. The rearrangement uses TRBV7-2 and TRBJ2-7, with D hard to call. V was cut by 9 bases and J by 2 bases, with 8 bases left in between. CDR1 and CDR2 from the germline V gene are SGHTA and FQGNSA. CDR3 length: 11 amino acids.